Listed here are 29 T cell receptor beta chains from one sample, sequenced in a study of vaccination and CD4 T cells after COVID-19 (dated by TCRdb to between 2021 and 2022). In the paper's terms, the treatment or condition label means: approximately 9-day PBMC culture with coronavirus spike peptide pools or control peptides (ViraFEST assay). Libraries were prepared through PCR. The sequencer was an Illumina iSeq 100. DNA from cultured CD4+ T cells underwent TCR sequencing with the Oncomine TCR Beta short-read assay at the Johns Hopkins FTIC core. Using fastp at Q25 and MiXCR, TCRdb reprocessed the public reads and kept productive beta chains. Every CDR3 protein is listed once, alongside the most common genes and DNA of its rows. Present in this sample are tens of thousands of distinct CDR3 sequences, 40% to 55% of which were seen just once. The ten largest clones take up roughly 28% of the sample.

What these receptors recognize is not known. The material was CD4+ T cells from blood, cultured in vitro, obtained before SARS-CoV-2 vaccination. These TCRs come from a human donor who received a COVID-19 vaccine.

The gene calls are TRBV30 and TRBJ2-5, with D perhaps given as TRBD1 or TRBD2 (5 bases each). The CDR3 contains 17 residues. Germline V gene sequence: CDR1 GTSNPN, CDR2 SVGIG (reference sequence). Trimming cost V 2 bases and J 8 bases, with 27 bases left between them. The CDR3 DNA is TGTGCCTGGAGTAGAGGGTCCTTAGAGGGGTCTAAGAGAACCCAGTACTTC. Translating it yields CAWSRGSLEGSKRTQYF. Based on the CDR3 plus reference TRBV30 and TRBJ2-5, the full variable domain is SQTIHQWPATLVQPVGSPLSLECTVEGTSNPNLYWYRQAAGRGLQLLFYSVGIGQISSEVPQNLSASRPQDRQFILSSKKLLLSDSGFYLCAWSRGSLEGSKRTQYFGPGTRLLVL.

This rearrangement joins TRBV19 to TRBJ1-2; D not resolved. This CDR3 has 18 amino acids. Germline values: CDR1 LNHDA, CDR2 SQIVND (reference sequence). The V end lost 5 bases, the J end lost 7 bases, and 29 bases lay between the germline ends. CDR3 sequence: CASSFHLGMATPRAGYTF. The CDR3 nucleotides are TGTGCCAGTAGTTTCCACCTTGGGATGGCTACACCTCGGGCTGGCTACACCTTC.

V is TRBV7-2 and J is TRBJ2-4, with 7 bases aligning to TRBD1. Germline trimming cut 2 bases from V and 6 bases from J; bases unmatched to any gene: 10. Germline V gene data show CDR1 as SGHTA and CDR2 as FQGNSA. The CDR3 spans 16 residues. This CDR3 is CASSLTQGFRGNIQYF. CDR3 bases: TGTGCCAGCAGCTTAACACAGGGGTTTCGGGGAAACATTCAGTACTTC. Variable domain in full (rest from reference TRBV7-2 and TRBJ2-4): GAGVSQSPSNKVTEKGKDVELRCDPISGHTALYWYRQSLGQGLEFLIYFQGNSAPDKSGLPSDRFSAERTGGSVSTLTIQRTQQEDSAVYLCASSLTQGFRGNIQYFGAGTRLSVL.

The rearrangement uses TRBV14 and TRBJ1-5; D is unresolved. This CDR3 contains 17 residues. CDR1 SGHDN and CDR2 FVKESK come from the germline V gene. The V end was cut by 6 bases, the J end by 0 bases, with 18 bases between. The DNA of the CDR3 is TGTGCCAGCAGGATAAGTCAGGACGGCCATAGCAATCAGCCCCAGCATTTT. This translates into CASRISQDGHSNQPQHF.

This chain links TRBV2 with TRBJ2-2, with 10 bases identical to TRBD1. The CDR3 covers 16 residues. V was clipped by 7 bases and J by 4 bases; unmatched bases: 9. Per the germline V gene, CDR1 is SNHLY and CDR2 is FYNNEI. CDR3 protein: CASTKTGTGVTGELFF. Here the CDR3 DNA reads TGTGCCAGCACCAAGACCGGGACAGGGGTCACCGGGGAGCTGTTTTTT.

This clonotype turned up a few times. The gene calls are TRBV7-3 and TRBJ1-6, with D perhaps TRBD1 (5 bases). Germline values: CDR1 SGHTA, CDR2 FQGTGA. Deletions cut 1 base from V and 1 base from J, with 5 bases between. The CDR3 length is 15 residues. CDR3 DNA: TGTGCCAGCAGCTTAAAGGGGTCCTATAATTCACCCCTCCACTTT. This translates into CASSLKGSYNSPLHF.

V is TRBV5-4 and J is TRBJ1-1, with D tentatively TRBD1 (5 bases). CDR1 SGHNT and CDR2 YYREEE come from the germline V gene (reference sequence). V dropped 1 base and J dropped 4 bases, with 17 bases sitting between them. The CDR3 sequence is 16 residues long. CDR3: CASSLFYSGGATEAFF. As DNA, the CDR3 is TGTGCCAGCAGCTTGTTTTATTCTGGGGGTGCCACTGAAGCTTTCTTT.

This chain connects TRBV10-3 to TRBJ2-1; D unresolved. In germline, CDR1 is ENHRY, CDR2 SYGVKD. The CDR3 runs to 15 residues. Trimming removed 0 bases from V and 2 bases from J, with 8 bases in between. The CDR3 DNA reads TGTGCCATCAGTGAGTCCAAAGAGGCCTACAATGAGCAGTTCTTC. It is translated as CAISESKEAYNEQFF.

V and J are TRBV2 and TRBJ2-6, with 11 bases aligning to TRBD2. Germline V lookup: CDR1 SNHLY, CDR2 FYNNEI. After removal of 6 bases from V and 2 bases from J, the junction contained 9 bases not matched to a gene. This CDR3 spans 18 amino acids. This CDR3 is CASSRLAGIRAGANVLTF. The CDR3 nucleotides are TGTGCCAGCAGCCGACTAGCGGGGATCCGCGCTGGGGCCAACGTCCTGACTTTC.

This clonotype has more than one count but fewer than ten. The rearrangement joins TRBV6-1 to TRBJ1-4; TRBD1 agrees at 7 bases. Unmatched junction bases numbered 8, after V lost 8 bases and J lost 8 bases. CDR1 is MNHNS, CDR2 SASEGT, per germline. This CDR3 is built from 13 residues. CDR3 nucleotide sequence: TGTGCCAGCTGCAGGGGGAACTCGGAAAAACTGTTTTTT. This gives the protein CASCRGNSEKLFF.

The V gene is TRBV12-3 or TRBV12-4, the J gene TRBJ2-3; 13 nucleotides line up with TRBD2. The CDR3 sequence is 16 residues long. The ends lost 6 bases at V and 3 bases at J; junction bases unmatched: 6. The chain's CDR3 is CASRGLAGTKTDTQYF. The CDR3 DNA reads TGTGCCAGCAGGGGACTAGCGGGGACTAAAACAGATACGCAGTATTTT.

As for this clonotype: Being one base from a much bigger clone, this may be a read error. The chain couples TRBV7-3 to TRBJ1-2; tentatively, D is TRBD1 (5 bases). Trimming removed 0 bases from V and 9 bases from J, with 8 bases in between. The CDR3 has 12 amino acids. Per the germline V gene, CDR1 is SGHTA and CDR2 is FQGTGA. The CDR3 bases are TGTGCCAGCAGCTTAACGGGGGATAGCTACACCTTC. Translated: CASSLTGDSYTF.

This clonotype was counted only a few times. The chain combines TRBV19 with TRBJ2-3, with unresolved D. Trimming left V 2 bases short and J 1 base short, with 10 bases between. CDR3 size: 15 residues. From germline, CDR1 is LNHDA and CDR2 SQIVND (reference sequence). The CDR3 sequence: CASSIRRERTDTQYF. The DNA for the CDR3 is TGTGCCAGTAGTATAAGAAGGGAACGCACAGATACGCAGTATTTT. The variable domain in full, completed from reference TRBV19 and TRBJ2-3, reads DGGITQSPKYLFRKEGQNVTLSCEQNLNHDAMYWYRQDPGQGLRLIYYSQIVNDFQKGDIAEGYSVSREKKESFPLTVTSAQKNPTAFYLCASSIRRERTDTQYFGPGTRLTVL.

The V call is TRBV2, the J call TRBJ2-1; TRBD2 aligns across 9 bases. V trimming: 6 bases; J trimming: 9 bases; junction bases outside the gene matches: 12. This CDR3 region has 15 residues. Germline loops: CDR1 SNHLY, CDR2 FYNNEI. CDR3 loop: CASSQGLAPAGEQFF. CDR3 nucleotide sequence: TGTGCCAGCAGCCAGGGACTAGCACCGGCAGGTGAGCAGTTCTTC.

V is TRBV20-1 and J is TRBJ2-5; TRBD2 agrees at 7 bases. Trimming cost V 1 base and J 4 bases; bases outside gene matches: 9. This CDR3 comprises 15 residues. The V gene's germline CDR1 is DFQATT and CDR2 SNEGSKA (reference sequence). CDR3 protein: CSARVSGGVRETQYF. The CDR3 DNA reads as TGCAGTGCTAGAGTGTCTGGGGGGGTAAGAGAGACCCAGTACTTC.

The CDR3 is CASSLAGGGYTF. The CDR3 nucleotides read TGTGCCAGCAGCTTGGCGGGGGGCGGCTACACCTTC. V is TRBV7-8 and J is TRBJ1-2, with D perhaps TRBD1 (6 bases). CDR3 size: 12 residues. V was shortened by 3 bases and J by 8 bases, with 10 bases between the two germline ends. CDR1 and CDR2 from the germline V gene are SGHVS and FQNEAQ. Full variable domain (remainder filled in from reference TRBV7-8 and TRBJ1-2): GAGVSQSPRYKVAKRGQDVALRCDPISGHVSLFWYQQALGQGPEFLTYFQNEAQLDKSGLPSDRFFAERPEGSVSTLKIQRTQQEDSAVYLCASSLAGGGYTFGSGTRLTVV.

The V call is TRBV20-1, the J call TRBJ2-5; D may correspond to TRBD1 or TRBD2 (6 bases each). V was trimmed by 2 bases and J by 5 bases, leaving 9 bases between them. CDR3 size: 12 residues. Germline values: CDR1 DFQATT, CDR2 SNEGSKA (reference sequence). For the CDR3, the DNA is TGCAGTGCTAGAAGGGGGGTGGAGACCCAGTACTTC. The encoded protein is CSARRGVETQYF.

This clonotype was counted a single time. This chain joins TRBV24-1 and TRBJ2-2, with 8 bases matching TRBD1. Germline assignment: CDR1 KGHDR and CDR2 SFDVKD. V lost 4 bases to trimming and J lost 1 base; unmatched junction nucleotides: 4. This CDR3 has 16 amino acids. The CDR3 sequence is CATSDPGQGNTGELFF. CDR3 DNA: TGTGCCACCAGTGACCCTGGACAGGGGAACACCGGGGAGCTGTTTTTT.

CDR3 nucleotide sequence: TGTGCCACCAGTGACAGATATACCTACGAGCAGTACTTC. Protein sequence: CATSDRYTYEQYF. This chain links TRBV24-1 with TRBJ2-7; D unclear. CDR3 length: 13 amino acids. Germline assignment: CDR1 KGHDR and CDR2 SFDVKD. V was trimmed by 4 bases and J by 2 bases, leaving 8 bases between them.

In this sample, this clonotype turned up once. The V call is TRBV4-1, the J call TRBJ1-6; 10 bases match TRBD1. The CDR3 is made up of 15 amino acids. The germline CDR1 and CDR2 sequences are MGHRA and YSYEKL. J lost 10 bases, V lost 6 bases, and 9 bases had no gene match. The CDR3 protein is CASSERDRGGSPLHF. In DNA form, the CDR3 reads TGCGCCAGCAGTGAAAGGGACAGGGGAGGATCACCCCTCCACTTT.

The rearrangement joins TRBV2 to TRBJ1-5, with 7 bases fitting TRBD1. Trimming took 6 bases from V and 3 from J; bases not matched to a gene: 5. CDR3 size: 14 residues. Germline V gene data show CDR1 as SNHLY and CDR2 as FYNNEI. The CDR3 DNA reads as TGTGCCAGCAGGTTCGGACAGGTCAATCAGCCCCAGCATTTT. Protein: CASRFGQVNQPQHF.

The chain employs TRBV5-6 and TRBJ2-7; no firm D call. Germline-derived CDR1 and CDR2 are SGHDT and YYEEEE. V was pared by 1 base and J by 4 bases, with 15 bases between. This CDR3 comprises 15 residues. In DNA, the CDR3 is TGTGCCAGCAGCTTGTATGGAAGGGTCTGGTACGAGCAGTACTTC. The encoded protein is CASSLYGRVWYEQYF.

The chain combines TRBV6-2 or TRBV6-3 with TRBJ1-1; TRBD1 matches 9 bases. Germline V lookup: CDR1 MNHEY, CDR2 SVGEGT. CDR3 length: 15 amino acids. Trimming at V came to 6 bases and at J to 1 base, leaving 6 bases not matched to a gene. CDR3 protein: CASRTQGARNTEAFF. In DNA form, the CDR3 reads TGTGCCAGCAGGACACAGGGGGCGCGGAACACTGAAGCTTTCTTT.

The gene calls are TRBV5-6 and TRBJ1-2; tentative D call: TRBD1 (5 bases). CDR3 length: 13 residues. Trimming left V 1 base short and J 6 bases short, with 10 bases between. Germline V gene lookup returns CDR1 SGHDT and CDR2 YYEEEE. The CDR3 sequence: CASSLPRGDGYTF. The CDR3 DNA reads TGTGCCAGCAGCTTGCCAAGGGGCGATGGCTACACCTTC.

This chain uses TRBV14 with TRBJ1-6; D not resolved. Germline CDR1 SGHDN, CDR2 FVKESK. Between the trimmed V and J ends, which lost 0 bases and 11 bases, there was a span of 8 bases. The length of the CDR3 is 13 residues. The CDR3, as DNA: TGTGCCAGCAGCCAAGAGGTCAGGACACCCCTCCACTTT. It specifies CASSQEVRTPLHF.

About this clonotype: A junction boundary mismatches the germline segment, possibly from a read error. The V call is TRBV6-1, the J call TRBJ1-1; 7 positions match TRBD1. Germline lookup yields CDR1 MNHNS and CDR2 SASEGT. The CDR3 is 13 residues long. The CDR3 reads CAVSRDSGTEALF. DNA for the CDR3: TGTGCCGTTTCAAGGGACAGCGGCACTGAAGCTCTCTTT.

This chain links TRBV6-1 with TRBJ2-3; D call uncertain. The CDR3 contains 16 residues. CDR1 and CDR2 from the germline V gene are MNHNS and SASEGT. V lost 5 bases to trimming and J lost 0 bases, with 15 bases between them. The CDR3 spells CASSPVAGWSTDTQYF. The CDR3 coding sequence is TGTGCCAGCAGTCCCGTGGCAGGATGGAGCACAGATACGCAGTATTTT.

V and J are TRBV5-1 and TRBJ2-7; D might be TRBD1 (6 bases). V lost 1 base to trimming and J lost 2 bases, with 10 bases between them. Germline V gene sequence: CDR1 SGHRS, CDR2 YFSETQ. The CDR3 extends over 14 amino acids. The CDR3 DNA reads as TGCGCCAGCAGCTTGCAGCCAGGGGCCTACGAGCAGTACTTC. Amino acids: CASSLQPGAYEQYF.

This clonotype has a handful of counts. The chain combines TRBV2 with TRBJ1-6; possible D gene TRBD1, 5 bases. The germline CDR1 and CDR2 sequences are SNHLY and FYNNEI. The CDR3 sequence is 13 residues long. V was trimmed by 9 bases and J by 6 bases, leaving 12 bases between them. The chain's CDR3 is CASRRGFNSPLHF. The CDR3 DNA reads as TGTGCCAGTAGGAGGGGATTTAATTCACCCCTCCACTTT.